Each of the 27 T cell receptor beta chains below was sequenced from the same sample in a study of T-cell reconstitution after alpha-beta-depleted transplantation in children. Unique molecular identifiers were incorporated during preparation of the TCRbeta library. TCRdb called the PCR reads again in MiXCR, with one record for every CDR3 protein. This sample has 200,000 or so distinct CDR3 sequences, with 6.3% found just once. Sequenced here: PBMCs, sampled before TCRalphabeta/CD19-depleted stem cell transplant. These receptors were taken from a girl in the first two years of life with combined immunodeficiency, due to receive a stem cell transplant.

This clonotype occurred many times. V gene TRBV28 combines with J gene TRBJ2-7; no firm D call. From germline, CDR1 is MDHEN and CDR2 SYDVKM. Deletions cut 3 bases from V and 2 bases from J, with 5 bases between. This CDR3 spans 12 amino acids. Here the CDR3 reads CASSFTPYEQYF. DNA for the CDR3: TGTGCCAGCAGTTTTACACCCTACGAGCAGTACTTC.

At least ten counts were recorded for this clonotype. The V gene is TRBV20-1, the J gene TRBJ2-7; D is uncertain. The germline V and J ends were trimmed by 0 bases and 1 base, with 7 bases remaining between them. The CDR3 length is 13 residues. Germline V CDR1 and CDR2: DFQATT, SNEGSKA (reference sequence). The chain's CDR3 is CSARDDGSYEQYF. In DNA, the CDR3 is TGCAGTGCTAGAGATGACGGATCCTACGAGCAGTACTTC.

This clonotype was seen only a few times. The rearrangement links TRBV20-1 to TRBJ2-3; no clear D. This CDR3 contains 14 residues. The V end lost 5 bases, the J end lost 0 bases, and 12 bases lay between the germline ends. Germline-derived CDR1 and CDR2 are DFQATT and SNEGSKA (reference sequence). The CDR3 bases are TGCAGTGCTCTCCGCACATCTAGCACAGATACGCAGTATTTT. Translation gives CSALRTSSTDTQYF.

This clonotype has at least ten counts. The chain couples TRBV29-1 to TRBJ2-1; TRBD1 aligns across 9 bases. The CDR3 contains 13 residues. Germline V gene data show CDR1 as SQVTM and CDR2 as ANQGSEA. Germline trimming cut 6 bases from V and 7 bases from J; bases unmatched to any gene: 7. CDR3 sequence: CSVVPGQGNEQFF. The CDR3 region has the DNA TGCAGCGTAGTCCCGGGACAGGGTAATGAGCAGTTCTTC.

This clonotype has a handful of counts. The rearrangement uses TRBV4-3 and TRBJ2-5; 7 nucleotides line up with TRBD2. Looked up from germline, CDR1 is LGHNA and CDR2 is YSLEER. This CDR3 spans 17 amino acids. V was pared by 0 bases and J by 5 bases, with 12 bases of the junction left unmatched. CDR3 DNA: TGCGCCAGCAGCCAAGATCGGGGCGCGGGGGAAGGGGAGACCCAGTACTTC. Its protein is CASSQDRGAGEGETQYF.

V gene TRBV7-6 combines with J gene TRBJ1-1; a weak D match, TRBD1 (5 bases). Germline values: CDR1 SGHVS, CDR2 FNYEAQ. The CDR3 consists of 15 residues. The ends were cut back, 1 base at V and 1 base at J, with 10 bases in the middle. CDR3 amino acids: CASSLEAGTNTEAFF. In nucleotides, the CDR3 is TGTGCCAGCAGCTTAGAGGCAGGGACGAACACTGAAGCTTTCTTT.

This clonotype was counted at least ten times. V and J are TRBV7-9 and TRBJ2-3; 10 bases are shared with TRBD2. The CDR3 length is 15 residues. The germline V gene encodes CDR1 SEHNR and CDR2 FQNEAQ (reference sequence). J was trimmed by 4 bases and V by 5 bases; bases with no gene match: 6. CDR3 residues: CASSHQREGPDTQYF. In DNA, the CDR3 is TGTGCCAGCAGCCATCAGCGGGAGGGCCCAGATACGCAGTATTTT.

The rearrangement uses TRBV12-3 or TRBV12-4 and TRBJ2-3; D is possibly TRBD2 (5 bases). V dropped 5 bases and J dropped 2 bases, with 11 bases sitting between them. The CDR3 extends over 14 amino acids. The CDR3 loop is CASSLTTYTDTQYF. The CDR3 DNA is TGTGCCAGCAGTCTGACTACATACACAGATACGCAGTATTTT.

This clonotype was found many times. The chain employs TRBV7-2 and TRBJ2-3; D gene unclear. Per germline, CDR1 SGHTA and CDR2 FQGNSA. The CDR3 loop spans 12 amino acids. V was shortened by 1 base and J by 6 bases, with 5 bases between the two germline ends. The CDR3 DNA reads TGTGCCAGCAGCTTAGATAGCGATACGCAGTATTTT. Its protein is CASSLDSDTQYF.

There are many counts of this clonotype. The chain uses TRBV2 and TRBJ1-2; D is perhaps TRBD1 (6 bases). The CDR3 spans 13 residues. The V end was cut by 3 bases, the J end by 5 bases, with 10 bases between. Germline V gives CDR1 SNHLY, CDR2 FYNNEI. The CDR3 loop is CASSEEGGYGYTF. CDR3 DNA sequence: TGTGCCAGCAGTGAGGAAGGGGGTTATGGCTACACCTTC.

This clonotype was seen a handful of times. V usage is TRBV12-3 or TRBV12-4 and J usage is TRBJ2-1; no reliable D call. The CDR3 covers 13 residues. V lost 10 bases to trimming and J lost 9 bases, with 19 bases between them. In nucleotides, the CDR3 is TGTGCCATCAGCCAAAGCCCCGGCTTTGAGCAGTTCTTC. It encodes CAISQSPGFEQFF.

The chain couples TRBV7-8 to TRBJ2-1; TRBD2 matches 9 bases. CDR3 size: 15 residues. The V gene's germline CDR1 is SGHVS and CDR2 FQNEAQ. V lost 2 bases, J lost 3 bases, and 2 bases stayed unmatched. The chain's CDR3 is CASSLTRGGYNEQFF. The CDR3 coding sequence is TGTGCCAGCAGCTTAACGCGGGGGGGCTACAATGAGCAGTTCTTC.

This clonotype was recorded a few times. The J gene is TRBJ2-1, the V gene TRBV4-2; 7 positions match TRBD2. Looked up from germline, CDR1 is LGHNA and CDR2 is YNFKEQ. The CDR3 is 19 amino acids. After removal of 0 bases from V and 3 bases from J, the junction contained 14 bases not matched to a gene. Here the CDR3 DNA reads TGTGCCAGCAGCCAAGAGCGGGGGTCGCGATTACGGGACTACAATGAGCAGTTCTTC. It yields the protein CASSQERGSRLRDYNEQFF.

This clonotype was recorded many times. V usage is TRBV9 and J usage is TRBJ2-7; D possibly corresponds to TRBD1 (6 bases). The CDR3 sequence is 15 residues long. Per the germline V gene, CDR1 is SGDLS and CDR2 is YYNGEE. V lost 0 bases, J lost 0 bases, and 10 bases lay in between. Here the CDR3 DNA reads TGTGCCAGCAGCGTAGGGGCAGGGGCCTCCTACGAGCAGTACTTC. Its translation is CASSVGAGASYEQYF.

A word on this clonotype: A much larger clone differs from this one at a single base, so this may be a read error. The chain joins TRBV11-2 to TRBJ2-7, with 8 nucleotides matching TRBD2. Germline values: CDR1 SGHAT, CDR2 FQNNGV. This CDR3 is built from 16 residues. The chain's CDR3 is CASSPGTGGDTYEQHF. The CDR3 bases are TGTGCCAGCAGCCCCGGAACCGGGGGGGACACCTACGAGCAGCACTTC.

This clonotype was observed many times. The chain has TRBV5-1 and TRBJ2-7; possible D gene TRBD1, 6 bases. Looked up from germline, CDR1 is SGHRS and CDR2 is YFSETQ. CDR3 length: 14 amino acids. V lost 4 bases and J 5 bases, leaving 16 bases between the germline ends. The CDR3 DNA is TGCGCCAGCAGCCAACGACAGGCTCTCGACGAGCAGTACTTC. Encoded protein: CASSQRQALDEQYF. Looking up the rest from reference TRBV5-1 and TRBJ2-7 gives the full variable domain: KAGVTQTPRYLIKTRGQQVTLSCSPISGHRSVSWYQQTPGQGLQFLFEYFSETQRNKGNFPGRFSGRQFSNSRSEMNVSTLELGDSALYLCASSQRQALDEQYFGPGTRLTVT.

This clonotype appeared many times. V usage is TRBV4-3 and J usage is TRBJ2-3, with 8 bases that match TRBD1. The junction had 9 bases not matched to a gene; V was cut back by 2 bases and J by 2 bases. The CDR3 covers 17 residues. Germline CDR1 LGHNA, CDR2 YSLEER. Here the CDR3 reads CASSQRRQGLFTDTQYF. The CDR3 DNA is TGCGCCAGCAGCCAACGCCGACAGGGGCTTTTCACAGATACGCAGTATTTT.

This clonotype was seen repeatedly, ten times or more. The chain couples TRBV24-1 to TRBJ2-2, with TRBD1 matching 7 bases. The ends lost 8 bases at V and 1 base at J; junction bases unmatched: 12. Germline loops: CDR1 KGHDR, CDR2 SFDVKD. The CDR3 is made up of 17 amino acids. This CDR3 reads CATIVTGSLMNTGELFF. In DNA, the CDR3 is TGTGCCACCATTGTGACAGGGAGCCTTATGAACACCGGGGAGCTGTTTTTT.

This clonotype was seen many times. V usage is TRBV7-8 and J usage is TRBJ2-4, with 13 bases lining up with TRBD2. The CDR3 is made up of 18 amino acids. Germline CDR1 reads SGHVS; CDR2 reads FQNEAQ. With 1 base clipped from V and 3 bases from J, the junction kept 6 bases outside the gene matches. The CDR3: CASSLGRTSGGLKNIQYF. DNA of the CDR3: TGTGCCAGCAGCTTAGGCCGGACTAGCGGGGGTCTCAAAAACATTCAGTACTTC. The variable domain in full, completed from reference TRBV7-8 and TRBJ2-4, reads GAGVSQSPRYKVAKRGQDVALRCDPISGHVSLFWYQQALGQGPEFLTYFQNEAQLDKSGLPSDRFFAERPEGSVSTLKIQRTQQEDSAVYLCASSLGRTSGGLKNIQYFGAGTRLSVL.

This clonotype was recorded many times. The rearrangement links TRBV28 to TRBJ2-2, with no clear D. Trimming shortened V by 5 bases and J by 0 bases, and 7 bases separated the two germline ends. Germline lookup yields CDR1 MDHEN and CDR2 SYDVKM. The CDR3 covers 14 residues. The CDR3 DNA follows: TGTGCCAGCAGTAGAAACTCGAACACCGGGGAGCTGTTTTTT. It specifies CASSRNSNTGELFF.

This clonotype was recorded at least ten times. V gene TRBV4-1 combines with J gene TRBJ2-6; D not certain. The germline V and J ends were trimmed by 5 bases and 1 base, with 18 bases remaining between them. The CDR3 loop spans 18 amino acids. Germline V CDR1 and CDR2: MGHRA, YSYEKL. CDR3 coding DNA: TGCGCCAGCAGCACCAACTCGGGTGGTTCTTCTGGGGCCAACGTCCTGACTTTC. This encodes CASSTNSGGSSGANVLTF.

Many counts were recorded for this clonotype. The chain recombines TRBV6-5 with TRBJ2-2; D is possibly TRBD1 (6 bases). V gave up 2 bases and J gave up 4 bases, with 11 bases separating them. Per the germline V gene, CDR1 is MNHEY and CDR2 is SVGAGI. This CDR3 region has 15 residues. CDR3 bases: TGTGCCAGCAGTTACAGTCACAGGGTCACCGGGGAGCTGTTTTTT. Its translation: CASSYSHRVTGELFF.

J is TRBJ2-1 and V is TRBV15, with D unclear. The CDR3 runs 14 residues. Germline V gives CDR1 LNHNV, CDR2 YYDKDF (reference sequence). V lost 2 bases to trimming and J lost 5 bases, with 10 bases between them. The CDR3 bases are TGTGCCACCAGCAGACCGTTTAGGGACAATGAGCAGTTCTTC. Translating gives CATSRPFRDNEQFF.

This clonotype showed up many times. The chain has TRBV29-1 and TRBJ2-3, with 8 bases aligning to TRBD1. This CDR3 has 15 residues. CDR1 and CDR2 (germline): SQVTM, ANQGSEA. After removal of 5 bases from V and 5 bases from J, the junction contained 12 bases not matched to a gene. Written as DNA, the CDR3 is TGCAGCGTTAGAGGGACAGGTGAAGAGCTAGATACGCAGTATTTT. It is translated as CSVRGTGEELDTQYF.

The rearrangement links TRBV9 to TRBJ2-3; possibly TRBD1 for D (6 bases). Germline loops: CDR1 SGDLS, CDR2 YYNGEE. The V end lost 2 bases, the J end lost 1 base, and 11 bases lay between the germline ends. This CDR3 is 15 amino acids long. Here the CDR3 DNA reads TGTGCCAGCAGCGTTGAGGGACACCGCACAGATACGCAGTATTTT. It translates to CASSVEGHRTDTQYF.

This clonotype was counted at least ten times. The chain couples TRBV12-3 or TRBV12-4 to TRBJ2-2; perhaps TRBD2 as D (6 bases). Trimming removed 5 bases at V and 5 bases at J, with 12 bases between. The CDR3 spans 14 residues. CDR3 nucleotide sequence: TGTGCCAGCAGTATTGGGGGGTTAACCGGGGAGCTGTTTTTT. Amino acid sequence: CASSIGGLTGELFF.

This clonotype appeared many times. The chain links TRBV3-1 to TRBJ1-1; the D gene is possibly TRBD1 (6 bases). The CDR3 is made up of 14 amino acids. Trimming removed 5 bases from V and 5 bases from J, with 15 bases in between. Per germline, CDR1 LGHDT and CDR2 YNNKEL (reference sequence). CDR3 coding DNA: TGTGCCAGCAGCTTTTACAGGGATTCGACTGAAGCTTTCTTT. It specifies CASSFYRDSTEAFF.